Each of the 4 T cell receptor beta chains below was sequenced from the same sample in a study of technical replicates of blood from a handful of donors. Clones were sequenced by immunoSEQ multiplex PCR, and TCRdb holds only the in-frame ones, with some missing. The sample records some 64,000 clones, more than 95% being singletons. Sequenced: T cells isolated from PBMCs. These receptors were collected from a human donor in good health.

The CDR3 reads CSVHGQGGNTGELFF. CDR3 in DNA: TGCAGCGTTCACGGACAGGGCGGAAACACCGGGGAGCTGTTTTTT. The V and J genes are TRBV29-1 and TRBJ2-2; TRBD1 matches 8 bases. This CDR3 has 15 amino acids. Germline V gene sequence: CDR1 SQVTM, CDR2 ANQGSEA. V lost 5 bases and J lost 2; bases outside the gene matches: 7.

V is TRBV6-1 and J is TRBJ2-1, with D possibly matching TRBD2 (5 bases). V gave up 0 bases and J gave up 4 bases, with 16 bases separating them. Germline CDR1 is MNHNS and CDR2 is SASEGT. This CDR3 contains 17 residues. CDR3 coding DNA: TGTGCCAGCAGTGAAGCCCCGGCTAGCAGCTCGTACAATGAGCAGTTCTTC. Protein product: CASSEAPASSSYNEQFF.

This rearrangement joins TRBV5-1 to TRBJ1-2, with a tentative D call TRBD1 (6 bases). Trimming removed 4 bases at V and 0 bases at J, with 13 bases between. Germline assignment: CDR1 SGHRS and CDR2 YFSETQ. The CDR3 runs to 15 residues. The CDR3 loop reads CASSPRTAANYGYTF. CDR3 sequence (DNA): TGCGCCAGCAGCCCTAGGACAGCCGCTAACTATGGCTACACCTTC. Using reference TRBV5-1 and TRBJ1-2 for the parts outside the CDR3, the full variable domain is KAGVTQTPRYLIKTRGQQVTLSCSPISGHRSVSWYQQTPGQGLQFLFEYFSETQRNKGNFPGRFSGRQFSNSRSEMNVSTLELGDSALYLCASSPRTAANYGYTFGSGTRLTVV.

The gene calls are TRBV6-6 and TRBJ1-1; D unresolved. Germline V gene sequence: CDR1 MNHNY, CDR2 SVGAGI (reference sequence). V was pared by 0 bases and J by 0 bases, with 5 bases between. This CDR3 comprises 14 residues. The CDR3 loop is CASSYSGMNTEAFF. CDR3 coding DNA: TGTGCCAGCAGTTACTCCGGTATGAACACTGAAGCTTTCTTT.